These 20 T cell receptor beta chains were sequenced from one sample in a study of human T cells and chemical hapten exposure. MiXCR, run by TCRdb on the RACE reads, gives a single entry per CDR3 protein. Altogether 75,000 to 90,000 distinct CDR3 sequences are present, roughly 10% being singletons, with the ten largest covering 3.5%. Time point in this sample: patch test 1, 2 weeks after DPC sensitization. Treatment reported: therapeutic diphenylcyclopropenone sensitization with weekly scalp DPC. Sequenced material: whole blood, taken in connection with sensitization to the hapten diphenylcyclopropenone (DPC). Every receptor here comes from an older woman with alopecia areata. Some clones in this sample may be carry-over from other donors' samples.

A word on this clonotype: Relative to the germline gene, one junction end is altered; a read error may explain this. This CDR3 is CASSIGAGAYTGELSF. The CDR3, as DNA: TGTGCCAGTAGTATAGGGGCCGGGGCGTACACCGGGGAGCTGTCTTTT. V is TRBV19 and J is TRBJ2-2, with D perhaps given as TRBD1 or TRBD2 (5 bases each). Germline CDR1 LNHDA, CDR2 SQIVND (reference sequence). This CDR3 contains 16 residues.

This clonotype was detected many times. The rearrangement links TRBV6-2 or TRBV6-3 to TRBJ1-6, with no clear D. The CDR3 extends over 17 amino acids. The V end lost 6 bases, the J end lost 8 bases, and 23 bases lay between the germline ends. CDR1 MNHEY and CDR2 SVGEGT come from the germline V gene. The CDR3 loop is CASSSPGRVLLYSPLHF. CDR3 sequence (DNA): TGTGCCAGCAGCTCCCCAGGACGCGTACTGCTCTATTCACCCCTCCACTTT.

This clonotype was recorded a few times. J is TRBJ1-2 and V is TRBV9; D is perhaps TRBD1 (5 bases). CDR3 length equals 14 residues. The V end was cut by 2 bases, the J end by 7 bases, with 15 bases between. CDR1 is SGDLS and CDR2 is YYNGEE in the germline V gene. The CDR3 nucleotides are TGTGCCAGCAGCGTCGGGACCGCGCCAGGTGGCTACACCTTC. Translation: CASSVGTAPGGYTF.

The chain employs TRBV7-9 and TRBJ1-5; 9 nucleotides match TRBD1. This CDR3 spans 16 amino acids. J was trimmed by 6 bases and V by 5 bases; bases with no gene match: 11. In germline, CDR1 is SEHNR, CDR2 FQNEAQ (reference sequence). In DNA form, the CDR3 reads TGTGCCAGCAGCACTTCGACAGGGGGTAACATTCAGCCCCAGCATTTT. This codes for CASSTSTGGNIQPQHF. Filled out from reference TRBV7-9 and TRBJ1-5, the complete variable domain reads DTGVSQNPRHKITKRGQNVTFRCDPISEHNRLYWYRQTLGQGPEFLTYFQNEAQLEKSRLLSDRFSAERPKGSFSTLEIQRTEQGDSAMYLCASSTSTGGNIQPQHFGDGTRLSIL.

V and J are TRBV5-1 and TRBJ2-5; D possibly corresponds to TRBD1 (6 bases). Germline V gives CDR1 SGHRS, CDR2 YFSETQ. Trimming removed 4 bases at V and 1 base at J, with 14 bases between. CDR3 length equals 15 residues. DNA of the CDR3: TGCGCCAGCAGCCTCACCGGGACACCCCAAGAGACCCAGTACTTC. Translation gives CASSLTGTPQETQYF. Full variable domain (remainder filled in from reference TRBV5-1 and TRBJ2-5): KAGVTQTPRYLIKTRGQQVTLSCSPISGHRSVSWYQQTPGQGLQFLFEYFSETQRNKGNFPGRFSGRQFSNSRSEMNVSTLELGDSALYLCASSLTGTPQETQYFGPGTRLLVL.

This clonotype was seen at least ten times. The chain recombines TRBV12-3 or TRBV12-4 with TRBJ2-3, with 12 positions matching TRBD1. The CDR3 totals 15 residues. V shed 6 bases, J shed 7 bases, and the junction held 8 bases outside the gene matches. In nucleotides, the CDR3 is TGTGCCAGCAGCTCTCCGGGACAGGGGGCGAATACGCAGTATTTT. Translated: CASSSPGQGANTQYF.

This clonotype was seen more than once but under ten times. V and J are TRBV20-1 and TRBJ1-6; TRBD1 is a possible D gene (6 bases). CDR3 size: 17 residues. V was pared by 0 bases and J by 0 bases, with 12 bases between. Germline loops: CDR1 DFQATT, CDR2 SNEGSKA (reference sequence). CDR3 DNA sequence: TGCAGTGCTAGAGACGTAACAGGGAGCTCCTATAATTCACCCCTCCACTTT. Amino acid sequence: CSARDVTGSSYNSPLHF.

This clonotype occurred a few times. The chain employs TRBV6-5 and TRBJ1-2; no reliable D call. CDR3 length equals 17 residues. V was pared by 3 bases and J by 0 bases, with 17 bases between. CDR1 and CDR2 from the germline V gene are MNHEY and SVGAGI. The CDR3 reads CASSYSGHSVANYGYTF. CDR3 sequence (DNA): TGTGCCAGCAGTTATTCCGGCCACAGTGTAGCTAACTATGGCTACACCTTC.

At least ten counts were recorded for this clonotype. The rearrangement uses TRBV12-5 and TRBJ2-7; D is ambiguous. Trimming took 1 base from V and 1 from J, leaving 11 bases between them. This CDR3 is 15 amino acids long. The germline CDR1 and CDR2 sequences are LGHNT and FRNRAP. The CDR3 loop reads CASGLALASSYEQYF. CDR3 coding DNA: TGTGCTAGTGGTTTGGCCCTGGCGAGTTCCTACGAGCAGTACTTC.

Of note for this clonotype: It may be a read error: a sequence one base away is much more abundant. V usage is TRBV6-1 and J usage is TRBJ2-5; no firm D call. This CDR3 has 13 amino acids. CDR1 and CDR2 (germline): MNHNS, SASEGT. The CDR3 bases are TGTGCCACCAAGACCGCAGACCAAGAGACCCATTACTTC. As protein: CATKTADQETHYF.

This clonotype was seen ten or more times. J is TRBJ1-5 and V is TRBV20-1; perhaps TRBD1 as D (5 bases). CDR1 is DFQATT and CDR2 is SNEGSKA in the germline V gene (reference sequence). There are 13 residues in the CDR3. This CDR3 is CSATGGSNQPQHF. The CDR3 DNA sequence: TGCAGCGCGACGGGGGGGAGTAATCAGCCCCAGCATTTT.

The table lists this clonotype with many counts. The chain combines TRBV12-5 with TRBJ1-5; tentative D call: TRBD1 (5 bases). V gave up 1 base and J gave up 7 bases, with 14 bases separating them. The CDR3 is made up of 15 amino acids. CDR1 is LGHNT and CDR2 is FRNRAP in the germline V gene. The chain's CDR3 is CASGLGQGGRQPQHF. In DNA, the CDR3 is TGTGCTAGTGGTTTGGGCCAGGGAGGCAGGCAGCCCCAGCATTTT.

At least ten counts were recorded for this clonotype. The chain joins TRBV12-3 or TRBV12-4 to TRBJ2-2, with TRBD1 identical over 7 bases. The CDR3 contains 13 residues. V shed 5 bases and J 4 bases; nucleotides not matched to a gene: 1. The CDR3: CASSRQGTGELFF. The CDR3 region has the DNA TGTGCCAGCAGTAGACAGGGCACCGGGGAGCTGTTTTTT.

This clonotype turned up a few times. The rearrangement links TRBV7-9 to TRBJ2-5; 9 positions match TRBD2. From germline, CDR1 is SEHNR and CDR2 FQNEAQ (reference sequence). The CDR3 spans 15 residues. V trimming: 5 bases; J trimming: 1 base; junction bases outside the gene matches: 5. The CDR3 reads CASSEGSGGQETQYF. CDR3 DNA: TGTGCCAGCAGCGAAGGTAGCGGGGGCCAAGAGACCCAGTACTTC.

This clonotype showed up many times. The J gene is TRBJ2-7, the V gene TRBV29-1; TRBD1 matches at 8 bases. Looked up from germline, CDR1 is SQVTM and CDR2 is ANQGSEA. V was pared by 5 bases and J by 3 bases, with 9 bases of the junction left unmatched. This CDR3 is 14 amino acids long. The chain's CDR3 is CSVSTGGVRYEQYF. In DNA form, the CDR3 reads TGCAGCGTTTCTACAGGGGGAGTCCGCTACGAGCAGTACTTC.

This clonotype was picked up many times. This chain connects TRBV29-1 to TRBJ2-1; weak D call: TRBD2 (7 bases). The CDR3 contains 14 residues. V shed 6 bases and J shed 2 bases, with 14 bases lying between them. The V gene's germline CDR1 is SQVTM and CDR2 ANQGSEA. The CDR3 protein is CSVAGAETYNEQFF. CDR3 nucleotides: TGCAGCGTGGCGGGGGCTGAGACCTACAATGAGCAGTTCTTC.

This clonotype showed up many times. This sequence joins TRBV7-3 and TRBJ2-3, with a possible D match to TRBD2 (5 bases). Per the germline V gene, CDR1 is SGHTA and CDR2 is FQGTGA. The CDR3 contains 15 residues. The V and J ends lost 0 bases and 2 bases respectively, with 9 bases between them. CDR3 residues: CASSLTGVSTDTQYF. CDR3 coding DNA: TGTGCCAGCAGCTTAACCGGGGTTTCCACAGATACGCAGTATTTT.

This clonotype appeared many times. This sequence joins TRBV27 and TRBJ2-7, with 8 bases fitting TRBD1. In germline, CDR1 is MNHEY, CDR2 SMNVEV (reference sequence). The CDR3 is made up of 13 amino acids. The junction had 4 bases not matched to a gene; V was cut back by 6 bases and J by 3 bases. The CDR3 sequence: CASSRDRGYEQYF. The CDR3 DNA follows: TGTGCCAGCAGCCGCGACAGGGGCTACGAGCAGTACTTC.

The sample holds a few counts of this clonotype. The chain combines TRBV5-6 with TRBJ2-2, with 8 bases lining up with TRBD2. Germline V CDR1 and CDR2: SGHDT, YYEEEE. This CDR3 region has 17 residues. V was clipped by 1 base and J by 6 bases; unmatched bases: 11. CDR3 residues: CASSLPGGLELPGELFF. CDR3 nucleotides: TGTGCCAGCAGCTTGCCGGGGGGACTAGAGTTACCCGGGGAGCTGTTTTTT.

In its sample, this clonotype was seen a few times. As DNA, the CDR3 is TGCGCCAGCAGCCCCCCCGGGACAGGGGGCCACGAGCAGTACTTC. It is translated as CASSPPGTGGHEQYF. V and J are TRBV4-1 and TRBJ2-7; 12 positions agree with TRBD1. The germline CDR1 and CDR2 sequences are MGHRA and YSYEKL. The CDR3 consists of 15 residues. V shed 4 bases, J shed 5 bases, and the junction held 6 bases outside the gene matches.